This T cell receptor (beta chain) is from a study of T-cell reconstitution after alpha-beta-depleted transplantation in children. This clonotype was detected only a few times. Deletions cut 1 base from V and 7 bases from J, with 19 bases between. Per the germline V gene, CDR1 is GTSNPN and CDR2 is SVGIG (reference sequence). The CDR3 runs 15 residues. Preparation of the TCRbeta library was carried out with unique molecular identifiers. One entry per CDR3 protein, called by TCRdb with MiXCR from the PCR reads. The data contain some 590,000 distinct CDR3 sequences, roughly a tenth of them seen just once; the ten biggest clones take up less than 5%.

This rearrangement joins TRBV30 to TRBJ1-1; weak D call: TRBD1 (5 bases). The clonotype comes from a human donor who donated a stem cell graft to a child with acute myeloid leukemia. The sequences come from PBMCs from the stem cell graft donor, collected from the stem cell graft. CDR3 amino acids: CAWSDPLTVGGEAFF. In DNA, the CDR3 is TGTGCCTGGAGTGACCCCTTAACAGTTGGGGGTGAAGCTTTCTTT.